The rows below give T cell receptor beta chains drawn from one sample of a study of shared clonotypes between healthy human individuals. Method: immunoSEQ multiplex PCR; TCRdb's copy keeps in-frame clones and lacks some. The sample shows roughly 2.5 million clones, 85% to 95% of them seen only once. The sample comprised naive CD4+ T cells sorted from blood. The origin of the receptors is a man younger than 35 in good health. Both conserved end residues are part of each CDR3. The order of the fields is D gene, CDR3 length, clone size, J gene, V gene, CDR3 protein, CDR3 DNA. A D gene is named only where the DNA matches it firmly. Expanded clones get a size class; other rows say once, few or many, or leave the size out.

d_gene: .; len: 15; abundance: .; j_gene: TRBJ1-1; v_gene: TRBV5-5; CDR3aa: CASSGRTGMNTEAFF; CDR3nt: TGTGCCAGCAGCGGACGGACGGGCATGAACACTGAAGCTTTCTTT
d_gene: .; len: 15; abundance: .; j_gene: TRBJ2-1; v_gene: TRBV9; CDR3aa: CASSVDDNPYNEQFF; CDR3nt: TGTGCCAGCAGCGTCGATGACAACCCCTACAATGAGCAGTTCTTC
d_gene: .; len: 16; abundance: .; j_gene: TRBJ1-5; v_gene: TRBV19; CDR3aa: CASSIRGLGVNQPQHF; CDR3nt: TGTGCCAGTAGTATAAGGGGCCTGGGCGTCAATCAGCCCCAGCATTTT
d_gene: .; len: 16; abundance: .; j_gene: TRBJ2-7; v_gene: TRBV4-2; CDR3aa: CASSQDGTRGTYEQYF; CDR3nt: TGTGCCAGCAGCCAAGATGGGACCCGGGGAACCTACGAGCAGTACTTC
d_gene: .; len: 16; abundance: .; j_gene: TRBJ2-2; v_gene: TRBV5-1; CDR3aa: CASTQAGNSNTGELFF; CDR3nt: TGCGCCAGCACTCAAGCCGGGAACTCGAACACCGGGGAGCTGTTTTTT
d_gene: TRBD2; len: 14; abundance: .; j_gene: TRBJ2-7; v_gene: TRBV7-2; CDR3aa: CASSASTSGYEQYF; CDR3nt: TGTGCCAGCAGCGCCTCCACTAGCGGCTACGAGCAGTACTTC
d_gene: .; len: 12; abundance: .; j_gene: TRBJ2-1; v_gene: TRBV7-2; CDR3aa: CASSLEGTGGFF; CDR3nt: TGTGCCAGCAGCTTAGAGGGAACTGGGGGGTTCTTC
d_gene: TRBD2; len: 15; abundance: .; j_gene: TRBJ2-2; v_gene: TRBV10-3; CDR3aa: CAISGVGGVTGELFF; CDR3nt: TGTGCCATCAGTGGCGTCGGGGGGGTCACCGGGGAGCTGTTTTTT
d_gene: .; len: 14; abundance: .; j_gene: TRBJ1-2; v_gene: TRBV30; CDR3aa: CAWSTTHLLGGYTF; CDR3nt: TGTGCCTGGAGTACGACGCATCTCCTCGGAGGCTACACCTTC
d_gene: .; len: 14; abundance: .; j_gene: TRBJ1-4; v_gene: TRBV9; CDR3aa: CASSPDPGPEKLFF; CDR3nt: TGTGCCAGCAGCCCCGACCCGGGTCCTGAAAAACTGTTTTTT
d_gene: .; len: 12; abundance: few; j_gene: TRBJ1-1; v_gene: TRBV18; CDR3aa: CASSPRNTEAFF; CDR3nt: TGTGCCAGCTCACCACGGAACACTGAAGCTTTCTTT
d_gene: .; len: 13; abundance: .; j_gene: TRBJ1-1; v_gene: TRBV7-9; CDR3aa: CASRGDSNTEAFF; CDR3nt: TGTGCCAGCAGAGGGGATTCGAACACTGAAGCTTTCTTT
d_gene: .; len: 14; abundance: .; j_gene: TRBJ2-3; v_gene: TRBV18; CDR3aa: CASSPDSHTDTQYF; CDR3nt: TGTGCCAGCTCACCAGACTCCCACACAGATACGCAGTATTTT
d_gene: .; len: 17; abundance: .; j_gene: TRBJ1-2; v_gene: TRBV29-1; CDR3aa: CSVGRSSRGTSLYGYTF; CDR3nt: TGCAGCGTTGGAAGAAGTTCCAGGGGAACCAGCCTCTATGGCTACACCTTC
d_gene: .; len: 13; abundance: .; j_gene: TRBJ2-5; v_gene: TRBV11-2; CDR3aa: CASSLGEVETQYF; CDR3nt: TGTGCCAGCAGCTTAGGGGAAGTAGAGACCCAGTACTTC
d_gene: .; len: 15; abundance: .; j_gene: TRBJ1-5; v_gene: TRBV5-6; CDR3aa: CASSFFRTGGQPQHF; CDR3nt: TGTGCCAGCAGCTTCTTTCGGACTGGTGGTCAGCCCCAGCATTTT
d_gene: .; len: 16; abundance: .; j_gene: TRBJ2-5; v_gene: TRBV11-2; CDR3aa: CASSLEGGGPTETQYF; CDR3nt: TGTGCCAGCAGCTTAGAGGGAGGGGGGCCAACAGAGACCCAGTACTTC
d_gene: .; len: 13; abundance: .; j_gene: TRBJ1-1; v_gene: TRBV6-5; CDR3aa: CASHPGPGKEAFF; CDR3nt: TGTGCCAGCCACCCGGGCCCGGGCAAGGAAGCTTTCTTT
d_gene: .; len: 15; abundance: .; j_gene: TRBJ1-1; v_gene: TRBV25-1; CDR3aa: CASSSDLRGNTEAFF; CDR3nt: TGTGCCAGCAGTTCCGACCTTAGGGGGAACACTGAAGCTTTCTTT
d_gene: .; len: 15; abundance: .; j_gene: TRBJ2-3; v_gene: TRBV28; CDR3aa: CASSMGGLGTDTQYF; CDR3nt: TGTGCCAGCAGTATGGGAGGCCTCGGCACAGATACGCAGTATTTT
d_gene: TRBD2; len: 16; abundance: once; j_gene: TRBJ2-1; v_gene: TRBV12-5; CDR3aa: CASGGASGGTYNEQFF; CDR3nt: TGTGCTAGTGGAGGAGCAAGCGGGGGGACCTACAATGAGCAGTTCTTC
d_gene: .; len: 14; abundance: .; j_gene: TRBJ1-6; v_gene: TRBV10-3; CDR3aa: CAISELDTRSPLHF; CDR3nt: TGTGCCATCAGTGAGTTGGACACCAGATCACCCCTCCACTTT